A single sample gave rise to the 3 T cell receptor beta chains below, sequenced in a study of identical twins. TCRdb reprocessed the 5' RACE reads via MiXCR and lists one record per CDR3 protein. The sample shows hundreds of thousands of distinct CDR3 sequences, 15% to 20% of them seen only once. In addition, the sample was reused for a study of T cells expressing NK-cell markers.

The sequenced material came from PBMCs. Every receptor here comes from a woman under 30 in good health.

The chain couples TRBV5-1 to TRBJ2-5, with a possible D match to TRBD1 (6 bases). Germline assignment: CDR1 SGHRS and CDR2 YFSETQ. With 2 bases removed from V and 1 base from J, the gap between germline ends came to 12 bases. The CDR3 extends over 15 amino acids. The CDR3 DNA reads as TGCGCCAGCAGCTTAGGGGGACGGATCCAAGAGACCCAGTACTTC. This codes for CASSLGGRIQETQYF.

There are a few counts of this clonotype. CDR3 DNA: TGCAGTGCTAGAGATAGCAAGTACACCGGGGAGCTGTTTTTT. This translates into CSARDSKYTGELFF. V gene TRBV20-1 combines with J gene TRBJ2-2; D gene unclear. This CDR3 region has 14 residues. Germline-derived CDR1 and CDR2 are DFQATT and SNEGSKA (reference sequence). V was cut by 0 bases and J by 3 bases, with 8 bases left in between.

The sample holds a few counts of this clonotype. This chain connects TRBV9 to TRBJ2-7; no clear D. This CDR3 region has 14 residues. V gave up 0 bases and J gave up 5 bases, with 12 bases separating them. Germline V gives CDR1 SGDLS, CDR2 YYNGEE. CDR3 loop: CASSVARQAHEQYF. The CDR3 nucleotides read TGTGCCAGCAGCGTAGCACGGCAGGCCCACGAGCAGTACTTC. Variable domain in full (rest from reference TRBV9 and TRBJ2-7): DSGVTQTPKHLITATGQRVTLRCSPRSGDLSVYWYQQSLDQGLQFLIQYYNGEERAKGNILERFSAQQFPDLHSELNLSSLELGDSALYFCASSVARQAHEQYFGPGTRLTVT.